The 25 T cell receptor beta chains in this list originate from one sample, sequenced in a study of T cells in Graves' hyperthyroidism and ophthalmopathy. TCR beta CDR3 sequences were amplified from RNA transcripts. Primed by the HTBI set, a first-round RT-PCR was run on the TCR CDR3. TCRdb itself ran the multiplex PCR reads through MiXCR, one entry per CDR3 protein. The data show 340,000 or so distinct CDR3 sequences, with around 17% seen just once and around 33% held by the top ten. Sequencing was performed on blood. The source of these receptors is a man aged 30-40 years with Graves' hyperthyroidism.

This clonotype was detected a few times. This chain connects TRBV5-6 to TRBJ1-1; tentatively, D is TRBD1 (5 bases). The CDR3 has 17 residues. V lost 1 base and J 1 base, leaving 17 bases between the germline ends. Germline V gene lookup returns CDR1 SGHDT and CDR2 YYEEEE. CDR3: CASSLTPDILRNTEAFF. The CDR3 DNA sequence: TGTGCCAGCAGCTTGACCCCGGACATACTTCGGAACACTGAAGCTTTCTTT.

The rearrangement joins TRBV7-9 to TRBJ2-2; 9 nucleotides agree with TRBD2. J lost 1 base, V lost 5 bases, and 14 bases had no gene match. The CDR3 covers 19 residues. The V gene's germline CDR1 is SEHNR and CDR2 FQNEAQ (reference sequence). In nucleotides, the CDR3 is TGTGCCAGCAGCCTTCGACCTTCTCCTAGCGGGAAGAACACCGGGGAGCTGTTTTTT. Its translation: CASSLRPSPSGKNTGELFF.

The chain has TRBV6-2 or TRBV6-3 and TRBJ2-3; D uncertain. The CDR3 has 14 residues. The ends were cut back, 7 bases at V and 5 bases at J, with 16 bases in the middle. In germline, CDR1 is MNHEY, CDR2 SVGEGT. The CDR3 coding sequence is TGTGCCAGCATTCTAATAGGCCGGTTAGATACGCAGTATTTT. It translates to CASILIGRLDTQYF.

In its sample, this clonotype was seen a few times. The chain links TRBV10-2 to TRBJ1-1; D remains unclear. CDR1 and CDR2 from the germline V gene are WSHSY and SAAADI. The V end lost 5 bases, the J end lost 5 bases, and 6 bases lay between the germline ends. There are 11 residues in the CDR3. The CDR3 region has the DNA TGCGCCAGCAGTCCCACGACTGAAGCTTTCTTT. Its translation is CASSPTTEAFF.

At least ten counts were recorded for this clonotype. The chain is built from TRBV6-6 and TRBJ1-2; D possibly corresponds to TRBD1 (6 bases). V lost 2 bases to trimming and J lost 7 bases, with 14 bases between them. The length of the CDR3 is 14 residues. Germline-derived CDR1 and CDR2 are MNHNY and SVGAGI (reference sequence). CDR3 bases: TGTGCCAGCAGTTACGGGGGCGCGTGGTCTGGCTACACCTTC. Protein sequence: CASSYGGAWSGYTF.

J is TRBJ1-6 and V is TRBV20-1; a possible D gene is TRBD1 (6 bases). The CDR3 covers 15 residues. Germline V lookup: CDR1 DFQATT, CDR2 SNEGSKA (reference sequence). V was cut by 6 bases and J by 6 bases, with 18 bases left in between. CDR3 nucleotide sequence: TGCAGTGCCCCCCCCCAGGGGAGAGCTAATTCACCCCTCCACTTT. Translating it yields CSAPPQGRANSPLHF.

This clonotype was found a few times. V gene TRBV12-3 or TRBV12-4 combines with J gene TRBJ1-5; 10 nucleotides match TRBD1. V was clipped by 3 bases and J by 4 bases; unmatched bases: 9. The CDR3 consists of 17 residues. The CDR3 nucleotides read TGTGCCAGCAGTTTGGGGACAGGGGTGCAATGGAATCAGCCCCAGCATTTT. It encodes CASSLGTGVQWNQPQHF.

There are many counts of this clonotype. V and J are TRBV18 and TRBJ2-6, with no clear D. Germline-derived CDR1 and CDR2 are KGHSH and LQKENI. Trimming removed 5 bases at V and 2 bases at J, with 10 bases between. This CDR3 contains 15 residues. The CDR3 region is CASSFDNAGANVLTF. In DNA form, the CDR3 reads TGTGCCAGCTCATTCGATAATGCTGGGGCCAACGTCCTGACTTTC.

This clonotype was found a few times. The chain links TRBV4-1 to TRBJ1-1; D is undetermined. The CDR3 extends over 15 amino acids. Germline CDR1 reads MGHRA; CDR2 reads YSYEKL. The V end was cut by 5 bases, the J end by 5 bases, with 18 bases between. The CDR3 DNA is TGCGCCAGCAGCTTCCGACACGGAGAATGGACTGAAGCTTTCTTT. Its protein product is CASSFRHGEWTEAFF.

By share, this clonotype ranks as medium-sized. In nucleotides, the CDR3 is TGTGCCAGTAGTCCCCGGGCCTTCTACAATGAGCAGTTCTTC. Translated: CASSPRAFYNEQFF. The chain joins TRBV19 to TRBJ2-1; D gene uncertain. Trimming shortened V by 5 bases and J by 3 bases, and 11 bases separated the two germline ends. The CDR3 runs 14 residues. CDR1 is LNHDA, CDR2 SQIVND, per germline (reference sequence).

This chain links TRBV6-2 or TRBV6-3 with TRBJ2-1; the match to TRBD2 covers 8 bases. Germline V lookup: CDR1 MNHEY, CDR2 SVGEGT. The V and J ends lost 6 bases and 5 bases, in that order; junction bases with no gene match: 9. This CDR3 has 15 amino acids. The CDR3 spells CASSLAGGANNEQFF. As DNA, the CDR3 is TGTGCCAGCAGCCTGGCGGGGGGCGCGAACAATGAGCAGTTCTTC.

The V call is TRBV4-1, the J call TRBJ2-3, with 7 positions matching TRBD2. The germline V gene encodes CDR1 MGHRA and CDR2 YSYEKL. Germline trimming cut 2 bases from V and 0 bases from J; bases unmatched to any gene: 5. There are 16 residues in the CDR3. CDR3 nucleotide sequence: TGCGCCAGCAGCCAAACGGGGGGATCTAGCACAGATACGCAGTATTTT. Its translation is CASSQTGGSSTDTQYF.

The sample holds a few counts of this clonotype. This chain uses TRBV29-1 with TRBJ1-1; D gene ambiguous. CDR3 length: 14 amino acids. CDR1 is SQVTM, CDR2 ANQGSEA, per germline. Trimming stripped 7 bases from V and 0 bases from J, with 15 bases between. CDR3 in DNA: TGCAGCGGGGGAAGCGAGGCCCTGAACACTGAAGCTTTCTTT. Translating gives CSGGSEALNTEAFF.

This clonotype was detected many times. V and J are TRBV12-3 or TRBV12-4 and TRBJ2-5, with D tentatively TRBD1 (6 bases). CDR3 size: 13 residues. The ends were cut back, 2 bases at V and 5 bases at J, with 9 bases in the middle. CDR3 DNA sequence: TGTGCCAGCAGTTTAAGGGGGTCGGAGACCCAGTACTTC. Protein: CASSLRGSETQYF.

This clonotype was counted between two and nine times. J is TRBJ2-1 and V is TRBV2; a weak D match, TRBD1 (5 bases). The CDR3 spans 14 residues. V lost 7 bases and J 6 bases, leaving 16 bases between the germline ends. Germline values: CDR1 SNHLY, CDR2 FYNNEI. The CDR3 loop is CASTRDSEFNEQFF. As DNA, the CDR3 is TGTGCCAGCACCCGAGACAGCGAGTTCAATGAGCAGTTCTTC.

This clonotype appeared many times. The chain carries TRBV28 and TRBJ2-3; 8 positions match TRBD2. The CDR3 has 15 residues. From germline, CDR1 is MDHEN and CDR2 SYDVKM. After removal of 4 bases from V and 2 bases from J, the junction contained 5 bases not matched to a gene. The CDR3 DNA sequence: TGTGCCAGCAGTTCACCTAGCGGGTACACAGATACGCAGTATTTT. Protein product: CASSSPSGYTDTQYF.

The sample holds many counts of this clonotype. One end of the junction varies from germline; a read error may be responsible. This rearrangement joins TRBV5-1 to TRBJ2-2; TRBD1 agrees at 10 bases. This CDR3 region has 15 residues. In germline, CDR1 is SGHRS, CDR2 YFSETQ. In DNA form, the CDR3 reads TGCGCCAGCAGCCAGGGACAGGGGAACGCCGGGGAGCTGTTTTTT. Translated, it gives CASSQGQGNAGELFF.

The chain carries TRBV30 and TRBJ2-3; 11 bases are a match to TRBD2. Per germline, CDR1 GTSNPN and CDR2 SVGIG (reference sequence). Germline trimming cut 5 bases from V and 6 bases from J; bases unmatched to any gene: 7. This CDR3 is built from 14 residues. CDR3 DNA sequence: TGTGCCTGGTCGATAGCGGGAGGGCGGGATACGCAGTATTTT. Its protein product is CAWSIAGGRDTQYF.

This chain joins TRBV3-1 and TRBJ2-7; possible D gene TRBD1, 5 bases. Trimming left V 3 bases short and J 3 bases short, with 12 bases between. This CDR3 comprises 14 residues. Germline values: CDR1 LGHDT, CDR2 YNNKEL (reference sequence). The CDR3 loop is CASSHAGHIYEQYF. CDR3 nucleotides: TGTGCCAGCAGCCATGCCGGACATATCTACGAGCAGTACTTC.

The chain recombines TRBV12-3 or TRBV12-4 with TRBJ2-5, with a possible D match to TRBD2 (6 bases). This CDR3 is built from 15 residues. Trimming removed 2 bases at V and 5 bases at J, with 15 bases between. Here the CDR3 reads CASSLFLVGRETQYF. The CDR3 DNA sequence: TGTGCCAGCAGTTTATTCTTAGTAGGGAGGGAGACCCAGTACTTC.

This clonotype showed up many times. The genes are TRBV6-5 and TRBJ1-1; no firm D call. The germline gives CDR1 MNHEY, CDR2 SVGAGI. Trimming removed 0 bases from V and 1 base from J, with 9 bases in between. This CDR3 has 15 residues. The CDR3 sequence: CASSYSSRGNTEAFF. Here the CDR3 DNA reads TGTGCCAGCAGTTACTCCTCACGGGGGAACACTGAAGCTTTCTTT.

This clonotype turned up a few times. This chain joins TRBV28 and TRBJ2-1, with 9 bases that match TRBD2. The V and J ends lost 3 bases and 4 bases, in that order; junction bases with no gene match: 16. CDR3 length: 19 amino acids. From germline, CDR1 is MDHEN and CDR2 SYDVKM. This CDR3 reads CASSFFVAGGMGHYNEQFF. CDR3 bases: TGTGCCAGCAGTTTTTTCGTCGCGGGAGGGATGGGGCATTACAATGAGCAGTTCTTC. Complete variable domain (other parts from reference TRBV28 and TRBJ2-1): DVKVTQSSRYLVKRTGEKVFLECVQDMDHENMFWYRQDPGLGLRLIYFSYDVKMKEKGDIPEGYSVSREKKERFSLILESASTNQTSMYLCASSFFVAGGMGHYNEQFFGPGTRLTVL.

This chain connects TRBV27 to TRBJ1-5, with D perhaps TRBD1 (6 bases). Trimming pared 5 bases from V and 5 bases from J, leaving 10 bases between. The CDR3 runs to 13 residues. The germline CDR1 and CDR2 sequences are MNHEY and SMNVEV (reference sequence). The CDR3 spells CASSTGTHQPQHF. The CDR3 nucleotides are TGTGCCAGCAGTACAGGGACGCATCAGCCCCAGCATTTT.

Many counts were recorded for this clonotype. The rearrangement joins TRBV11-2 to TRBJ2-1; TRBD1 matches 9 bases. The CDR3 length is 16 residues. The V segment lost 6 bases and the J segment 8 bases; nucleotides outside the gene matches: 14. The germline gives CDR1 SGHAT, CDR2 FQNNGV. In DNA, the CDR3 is TGTGCCAGCAGTCGAACAGGGGGCGATCTTAAACATGAGCAGTTCTTC. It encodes CASSRTGGDLKHEQFF.

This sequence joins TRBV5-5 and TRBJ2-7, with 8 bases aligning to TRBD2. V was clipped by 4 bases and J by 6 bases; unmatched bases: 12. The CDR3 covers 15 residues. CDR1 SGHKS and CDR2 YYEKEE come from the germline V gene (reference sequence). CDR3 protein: CASSQTSGRLPEQYF. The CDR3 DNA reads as TGTGCCAGCAGCCAAACAAGCGGGAGACTCCCCGAGCAGTACTTC.